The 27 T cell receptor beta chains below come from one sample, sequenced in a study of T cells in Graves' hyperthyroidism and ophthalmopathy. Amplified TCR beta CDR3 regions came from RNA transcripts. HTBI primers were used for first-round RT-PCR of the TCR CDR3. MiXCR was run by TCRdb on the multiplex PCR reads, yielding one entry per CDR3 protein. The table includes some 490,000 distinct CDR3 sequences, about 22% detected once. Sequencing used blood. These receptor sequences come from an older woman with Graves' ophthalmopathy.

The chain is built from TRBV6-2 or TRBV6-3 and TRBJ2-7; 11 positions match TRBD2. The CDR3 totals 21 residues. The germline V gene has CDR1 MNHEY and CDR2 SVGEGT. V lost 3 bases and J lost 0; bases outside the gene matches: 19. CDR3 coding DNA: TGTGCCAGCAGTTATCGCGATCCCTTTATGAAAACTAGCGGGGGCTCCTACGAGCAGTACTTC. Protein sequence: CASSYRDPFMKTSGGSYEQYF.

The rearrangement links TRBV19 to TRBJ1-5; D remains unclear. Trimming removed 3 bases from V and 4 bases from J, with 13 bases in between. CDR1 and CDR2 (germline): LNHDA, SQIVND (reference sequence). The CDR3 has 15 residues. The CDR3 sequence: CASSIVRAPNQPQHF. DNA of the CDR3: TGTGCCAGTAGTATTGTGCGTGCCCCAAATCAGCCCCAGCATTTT.

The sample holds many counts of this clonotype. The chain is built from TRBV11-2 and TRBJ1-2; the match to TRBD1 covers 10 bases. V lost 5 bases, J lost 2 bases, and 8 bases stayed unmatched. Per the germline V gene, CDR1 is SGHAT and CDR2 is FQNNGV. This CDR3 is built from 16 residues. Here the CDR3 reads CASSLFPGQGNYGYTF. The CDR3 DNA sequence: TGTGCCAGCAGCCTATTCCCGGGACAGGGGAACTATGGCTACACCTTC.

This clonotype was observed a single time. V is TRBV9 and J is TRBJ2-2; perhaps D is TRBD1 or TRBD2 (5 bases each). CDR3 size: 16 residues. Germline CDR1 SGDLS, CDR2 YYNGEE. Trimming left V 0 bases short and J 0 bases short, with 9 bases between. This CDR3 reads CASSVDGGANTGELFF. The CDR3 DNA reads TGTGCCAGCAGCGTAGATGGGGGAGCGAACACCGGGGAGCTGTTTTTT.

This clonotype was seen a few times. This CDR3 is CASSLDSYYNEQFF. CDR3 nucleotide sequence: TGCGCCAGCAGCTTGGATAGCTACTACAATGAGCAGTTCTTC. This chain links TRBV5-1 with TRBJ2-1; D is unclear. Germline V gives CDR1 SGHRS, CDR2 YFSETQ. The V end lost 0 bases, the J end lost 3 bases, and 7 bases lay between the germline ends. The CDR3 is made up of 14 amino acids.

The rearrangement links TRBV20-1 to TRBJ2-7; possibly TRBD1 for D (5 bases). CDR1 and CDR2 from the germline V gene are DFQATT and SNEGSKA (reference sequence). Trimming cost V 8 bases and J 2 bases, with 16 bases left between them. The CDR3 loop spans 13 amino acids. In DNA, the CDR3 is TGCAGTCCCCAATGGGGCTGGACCTACGAGCAGTACTTC. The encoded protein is CSPQWGWTYEQYF.

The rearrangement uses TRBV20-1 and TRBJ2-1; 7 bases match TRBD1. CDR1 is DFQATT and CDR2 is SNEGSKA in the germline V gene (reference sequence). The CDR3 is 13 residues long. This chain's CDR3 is CSKDRVVNNEQFF. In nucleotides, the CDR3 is TGCAGCAAAGACAGGGTAGTAAACAATGAGCAGTTCTTC.

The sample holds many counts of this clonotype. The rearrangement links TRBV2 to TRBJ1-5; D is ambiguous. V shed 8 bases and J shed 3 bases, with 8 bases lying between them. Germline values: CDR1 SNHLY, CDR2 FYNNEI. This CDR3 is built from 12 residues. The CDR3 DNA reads TGTGCCAGCCGGGCCGCCAATCAGCCCCAGCATTTT. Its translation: CASRAANQPQHF.

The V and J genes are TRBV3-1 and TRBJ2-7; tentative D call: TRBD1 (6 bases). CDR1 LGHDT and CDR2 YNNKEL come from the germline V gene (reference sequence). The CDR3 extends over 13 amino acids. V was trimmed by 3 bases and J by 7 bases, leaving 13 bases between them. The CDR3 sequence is CASSQWDTGEQYF. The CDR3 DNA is TGTGCCAGCAGCCAGTGGGACACCGGGGAGCAGTACTTC.

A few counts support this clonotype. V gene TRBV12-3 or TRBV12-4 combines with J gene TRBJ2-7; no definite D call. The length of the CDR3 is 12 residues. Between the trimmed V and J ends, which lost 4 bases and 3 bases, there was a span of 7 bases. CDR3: CASSWMIYEQYF. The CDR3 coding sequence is TGTGCCAGCAGTTGGATGATCTACGAGCAGTACTTC.

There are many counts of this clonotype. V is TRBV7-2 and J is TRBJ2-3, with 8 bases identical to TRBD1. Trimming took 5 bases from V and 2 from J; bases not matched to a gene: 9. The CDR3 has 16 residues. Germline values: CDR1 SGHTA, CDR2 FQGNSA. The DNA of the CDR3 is TGTGCCAGCAGCCCGCCAGGGGGCGGTCTCACAGATACGCAGTATTTT. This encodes CASSPPGGGLTDTQYF.

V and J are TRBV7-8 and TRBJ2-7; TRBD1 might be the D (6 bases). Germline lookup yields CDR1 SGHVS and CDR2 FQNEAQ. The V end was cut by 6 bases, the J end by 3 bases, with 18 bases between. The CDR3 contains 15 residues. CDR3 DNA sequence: TGTGCCAGCAGTAAGAGACGGGACAAGTTCTACGAGCAGTACTTC. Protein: CASSKRRDKFYEQYF.

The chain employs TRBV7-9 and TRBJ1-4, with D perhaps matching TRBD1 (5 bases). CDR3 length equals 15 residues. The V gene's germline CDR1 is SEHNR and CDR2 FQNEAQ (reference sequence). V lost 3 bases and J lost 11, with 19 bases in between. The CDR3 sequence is CASSFGQGDLGKLFF. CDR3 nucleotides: TGTGCCAGCAGCTTCGGGCAGGGCGATCTCGGGAAACTGTTTTTT.

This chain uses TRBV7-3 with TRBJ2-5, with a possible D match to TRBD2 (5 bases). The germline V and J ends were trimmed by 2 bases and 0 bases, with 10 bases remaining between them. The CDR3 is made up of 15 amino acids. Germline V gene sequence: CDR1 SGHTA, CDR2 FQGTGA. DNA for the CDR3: TGTGCCAGCAGCTTAGGTCGGGATAACCAAGAGACCCAGTACTTC. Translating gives CASSLGRDNQETQYF.

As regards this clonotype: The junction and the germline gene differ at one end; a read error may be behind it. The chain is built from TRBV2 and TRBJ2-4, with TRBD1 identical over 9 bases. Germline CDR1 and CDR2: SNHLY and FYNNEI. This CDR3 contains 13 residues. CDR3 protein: CASGQGKVNTQYF. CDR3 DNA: TGTGCCAGCGGACAGGGGAAGGTAAACACTCAGTACTTC.

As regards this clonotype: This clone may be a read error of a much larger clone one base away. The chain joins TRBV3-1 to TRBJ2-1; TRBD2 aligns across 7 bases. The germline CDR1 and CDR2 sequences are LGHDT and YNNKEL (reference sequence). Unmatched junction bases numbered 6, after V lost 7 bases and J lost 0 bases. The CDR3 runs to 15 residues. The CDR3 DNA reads TGTGCCAGCACCCGATGGGAGGGCTCCTACAATGAGCAGTTCTTC. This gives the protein CASTRWEGSYNEQFF.

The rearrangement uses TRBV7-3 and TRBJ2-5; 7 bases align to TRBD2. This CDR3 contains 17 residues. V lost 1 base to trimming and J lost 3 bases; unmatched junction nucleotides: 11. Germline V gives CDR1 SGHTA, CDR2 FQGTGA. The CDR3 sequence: CASSLNGGSATKETQYF. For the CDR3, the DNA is TGTGCCAGCAGCTTAAACGGCGGGAGTGCGACTAAAGAGACCCAGTACTTC.

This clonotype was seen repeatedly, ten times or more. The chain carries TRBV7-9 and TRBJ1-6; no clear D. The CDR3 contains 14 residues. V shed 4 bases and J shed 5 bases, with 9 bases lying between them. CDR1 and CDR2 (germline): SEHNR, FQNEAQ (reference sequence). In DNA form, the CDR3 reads TGTGCCAGCAGCTGGGCCAGAGATAATTCACCCCTCCACTTT. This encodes CASSWARDNSPLHF.

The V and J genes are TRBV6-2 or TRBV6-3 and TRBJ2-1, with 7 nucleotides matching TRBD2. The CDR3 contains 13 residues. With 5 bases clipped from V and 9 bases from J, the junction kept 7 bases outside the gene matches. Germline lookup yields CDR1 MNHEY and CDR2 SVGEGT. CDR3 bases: TGTGCCAGCAGTAGACTAGCCCCTGGTGAGCAGTTCTTC. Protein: CASSRLAPGEQFF.

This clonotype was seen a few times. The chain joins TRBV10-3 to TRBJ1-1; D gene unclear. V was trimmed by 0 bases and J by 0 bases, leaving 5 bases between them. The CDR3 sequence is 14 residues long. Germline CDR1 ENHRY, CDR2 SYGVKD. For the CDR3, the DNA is TGTGCCATCAGTGAGTCTTCAGTGAACACTGAAGCTTTCTTT. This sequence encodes CAISESSVNTEAFF.

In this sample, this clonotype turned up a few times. This CDR3 reads CASSLDPRETQYF. DNA for the CDR3: TGTGCCAGCAGCTTAGATCCCCGGGAGACCCAGTACTTC. The V and J genes are TRBV7-9 and TRBJ2-5; D remains unclear. The CDR3 covers 13 residues. Trimming removed 1 base from V and 5 bases from J, with 8 bases in between. Germline V gene data show CDR1 as SEHNR and CDR2 as FQNEAQ (reference sequence).

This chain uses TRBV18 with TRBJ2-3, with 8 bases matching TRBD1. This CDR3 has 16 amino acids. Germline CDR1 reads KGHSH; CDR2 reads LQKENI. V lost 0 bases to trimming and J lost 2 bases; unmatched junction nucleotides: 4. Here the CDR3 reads CASSPPRTGITDTQYF. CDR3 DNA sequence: TGTGCCAGCTCACCACCCAGGACAGGGATCACAGATACGCAGTATTTT.

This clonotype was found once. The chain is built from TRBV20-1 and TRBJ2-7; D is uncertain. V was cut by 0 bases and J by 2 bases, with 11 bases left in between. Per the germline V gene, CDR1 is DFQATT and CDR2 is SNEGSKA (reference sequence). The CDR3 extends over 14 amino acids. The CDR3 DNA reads TGCAGTGCTAGAGATGGGAAACGTACCTACGAGCAGTACTTC. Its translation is CSARDGKRTYEQYF.

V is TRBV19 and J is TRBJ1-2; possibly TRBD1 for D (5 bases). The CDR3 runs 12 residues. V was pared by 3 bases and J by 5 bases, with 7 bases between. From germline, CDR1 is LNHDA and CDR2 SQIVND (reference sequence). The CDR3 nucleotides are TGTGCCAGTAGTATGGCAGGGTATGGCTACACCTTC. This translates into CASSMAGYGYTF.

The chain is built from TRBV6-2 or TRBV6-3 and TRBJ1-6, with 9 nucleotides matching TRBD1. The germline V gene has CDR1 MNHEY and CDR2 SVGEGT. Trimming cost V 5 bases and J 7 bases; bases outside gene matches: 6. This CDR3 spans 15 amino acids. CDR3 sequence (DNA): TGTGCCAGCAGTCAAAGGACAGGGGTCAATTCACCCCTCCACTTT. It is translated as CASSQRTGVNSPLHF.

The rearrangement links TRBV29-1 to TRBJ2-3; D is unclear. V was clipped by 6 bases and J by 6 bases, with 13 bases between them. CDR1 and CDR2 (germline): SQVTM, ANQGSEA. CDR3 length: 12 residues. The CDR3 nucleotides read TGCAGCGTCGATGTCCCCTCCGATACGCAGTATTTT. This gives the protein CSVDVPSDTQYF.

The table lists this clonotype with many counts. CDR3 nucleotide sequence: TGTGCCAGCAGCTTAGAACCCGGGCACACCGGGGAGCTGTTTTTT. It codes for CASSLEPGHTGELFF. The gene calls are TRBV11-2 and TRBJ2-2, with unresolved D. The germline V gene encodes CDR1 SGHAT and CDR2 FQNNGV. Deletions cut 0 bases from V and 3 bases from J, with 8 bases between. The CDR3 contains 15 residues.